Presented here are 12 T cell receptor beta chains from one specimen sequenced in a study of blood T cell repertoires in COVID-19 (dated by TCRdb to 2020 to 2022). Library preparation used the immunoSEQ multiplex PCR assay. TCRdb's version of the immuneACCESS table is confined to in-frame rearrangements and falls short of the full clone set. An unresolved V gene accounts for under half of the shortfall where checked; the remainder is of unknown origin. A total of hundreds of thousands of clones appear in this sample, around nine tenths of them only once. The ten largest clones add up to 6% to 8.5% of the sample. The sample was peripheral blood. The receptors here all came from a woman aged 65 to 85 with COVID-19, enrolled during active disease.

This rearrangement joins TRBV27 to TRBJ2-7; perhaps TRBD1 as D (5 bases). Germline V CDR1 and CDR2: MNHEY, SMNVEV (reference sequence). This CDR3 comprises 12 residues. V gave up 6 bases and J gave up 7 bases, with 13 bases separating them. The CDR3 nucleotides read TGTGCCAGCAGCACAGGTTTAGGGGAGCAGTACTTC. It encodes CASSTGLGEQYF.

This clone appeared a few times. V usage is TRBV9 and J usage is TRBJ2-3; 10 nucleotides match TRBD2. Looked up from germline, CDR1 is SGDLS and CDR2 is YYNGEE. The CDR3 spans 16 residues. J gave up 3 bases and V 1 base, and 5 bases lay outside the gene matches. The CDR3 region is CASSVRASGGTDTQYF. Written as DNA, the CDR3 is TGTGCCAGCAGCGTACGGGCTAGCGGGGGAACAGATACGCAGTATTTT.

The rearrangement uses TRBV5-6 and TRBJ1-5; D may be TRBD1 (5 bases). The germline V gene has CDR1 SGHDT and CDR2 YYEEEE. This CDR3 is built from 14 residues. The ends were cut back, 1 base at V and 2 bases at J, with 7 bases in the middle. The CDR3 reads CASSLIQGNQPQHF. The CDR3 nucleotides are TGTGCCAGCAGCTTGATACAGGGCAATCAGCCCCAGCATTTT.

The V call is TRBV12-3 or TRBV12-4, the J call TRBJ1-1, with D uncertain. V was trimmed by 8 bases and J by 5 bases, leaving 12 bases between them. The CDR3 loop spans 12 amino acids. Here the CDR3 DNA reads TGTGCCAGCCGAGAGGGAGGGACTGAAGCTTTCTTT. Its protein is CASREGGTEAFF.

This chain uses TRBV28 with TRBJ2-3, with 10 bases identical to TRBD2. V shed 6 bases, J shed 2 bases, and the junction held 5 bases outside the gene matches. This CDR3 is 15 amino acids long. Germline V lookup: CDR1 MDHEN, CDR2 SYDVKM. CDR3 region: CASSSLAGVTDTQYF. In DNA, the CDR3 is TGTGCCAGCAGCTCCCTAGCGGGGGTCACAGATACGCAGTATTTT.

This rearrangement joins TRBV4-1 to TRBJ1-1; D ambiguous. In germline, CDR1 is MGHRA, CDR2 YSYEKL. The CDR3 has 15 residues. The germline V and J ends were trimmed by 5 bases and 1 base, with 14 bases remaining between them. The CDR3 nucleotides read TGCGCCAGCAGCTTTACTCCACTAAAGAACACTGAAGCTTTCTTT. This codes for CASSFTPLKNTEAFF.

The chain joins TRBV7-8 to TRBJ1-2; D unresolved. Per the germline V gene, CDR1 is SGHVS and CDR2 is FQNEAQ. Trimming took 5 bases from V and 0 from J, leaving 10 bases between them. This CDR3 is 14 amino acids long. CDR3 in amino acids: CASSPRVANYGYTF. Written as DNA, the CDR3 is TGTGCCAGCAGCCCTCGGGTAGCTAACTATGGCTACACCTTC. The entire variable domain, with the rest obtained from reference TRBV7-8 and TRBJ1-2, is as follows: GAGVSQSPRYKVAKRGQDVALRCDPISGHVSLFWYQQALGQGPEFLTYFQNEAQLDKSGLPSDRFFAERPEGSVSTLKIQRTQQEDSAVYLCASSPRVANYGYTFGSGTRLTVV.

The rearrangement joins TRBV20-1 to TRBJ1-4, with D possibly TRBD1 on 5 matching bases. V was clipped by 3 bases and J by 6 bases, with 8 bases between them. The CDR3 extends over 12 amino acids. Germline assignment: CDR1 DFQATT and CDR2 SNEGSKA (reference sequence). The CDR3, as DNA: TGCAGTGCTAGTTGGGGGGATGAAAAACTGTTTTTT. It encodes CSASWGDEKLFF.

The genes are TRBV27 and TRBJ2-7, with 9 bases aligning to TRBD1. This CDR3 comprises 15 residues. With 5 bases clipped from V and 0 bases from J, the junction kept 5 bases outside the gene matches. CDR1 and CDR2 from the germline V gene are MNHEY and SMNVEV (reference sequence). In DNA, the CDR3 is TGTGCCAGCAGTAGGGGGACAGGGATCTCCTACGAGCAGTACTTC. Translated, it gives CASSRGTGISYEQYF.

This chain connects TRBV19 to TRBJ1-1; no reliable D call. Trimming removed 4 bases from V and 0 bases from J, with 12 bases in between. Per the germline V gene, CDR1 is LNHDA and CDR2 is SQIVND (reference sequence). The CDR3 spans 15 residues. CDR3 amino acids: CASSRVRGMNTEAFF. The CDR3 nucleotides are TGTGCCAGTAGTAGAGTACGGGGTATGAACACTGAAGCTTTCTTT. The full variable domain, rest sourced from reference TRBV19 and TRBJ1-1, is DGGITQSPKYLFRKEGQNVTLSCEQNLNHDAMYWYRQDPGQGLRLIYYSQIVNDFQKGDIAEGYSVSREKKESFPLTVTSAQKNPTAFYLCASSRVRGMNTEAFFGQGTRLTVV.

The rearrangement links TRBV27 to TRBJ2-7; D possibly corresponds to TRBD1 (6 bases). CDR1 MNHEY and CDR2 SMNVEV come from the germline V gene (reference sequence). V was trimmed by 5 bases and J by 3 bases, leaving 17 bases between them. The CDR3 contains 15 residues. The CDR3 DNA reads as TGTGCCAGCAGTGACCGGGACACCGCGGGCTACGAGCAGTACTTC. This codes for CASSDRDTAGYEQYF.

The chain uses TRBV4-1 and TRBJ2-7; 7 bases are shared with TRBD1. The germline CDR1 and CDR2 sequences are MGHRA and YSYEKL. The CDR3 runs to 17 residues. V lost 0 bases to trimming and J lost 6 bases; unmatched junction nucleotides: 14. The CDR3 reads CASSQDRQGFRTSEQYF. CDR3 DNA: TGCGCCAGCAGCCAAGATCGACAGGGCTTTAGGACCTCCGAGCAGTACTTC.